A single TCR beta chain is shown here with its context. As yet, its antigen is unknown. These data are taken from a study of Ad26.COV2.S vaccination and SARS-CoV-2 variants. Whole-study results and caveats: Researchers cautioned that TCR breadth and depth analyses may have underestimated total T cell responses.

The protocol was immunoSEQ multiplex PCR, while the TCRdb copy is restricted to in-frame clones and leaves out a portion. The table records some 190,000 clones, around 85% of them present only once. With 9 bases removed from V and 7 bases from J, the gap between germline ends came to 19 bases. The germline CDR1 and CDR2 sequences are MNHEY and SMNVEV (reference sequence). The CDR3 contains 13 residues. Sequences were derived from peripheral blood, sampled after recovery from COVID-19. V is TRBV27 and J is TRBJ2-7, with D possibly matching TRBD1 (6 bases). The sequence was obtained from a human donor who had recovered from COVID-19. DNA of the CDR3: TGTGCCAGTGAACCGGGACAACCCAGGGAGCAGTACTTC. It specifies CASEPGQPREQYF.